These T cell receptor beta chains were read from a single sample in a study of shared clonotypes between healthy human individuals. The method was immunoSEQ multiplex PCR; TCRdb's version includes in-frame clones alone and lacks a portion of them. Seen here are around 1 million clones, 60% to 85% observed once, and the top ten hold 1.5%. Sequenced input: memory CD4+ T cells sorted from blood. The receptors here all came from a man younger than 35 in good health. Both conserved end residues are part of each CDR3. Clone size is stated in some rows and not others, as once, few, many or a class when expanded.

J gene	V gene	clone size	CDR3 length	CDR3 protein
TRBJ2-1	TRBV6-4	-	12	CASSGGYNEQFF
TRBJ1-1	TRBV5-1	-	16	CASRFPLMGAWTEAFF
TRBJ1-1	TRBV19	-	11	CASIGRKEAFF
TRBJ2-5	TRBV5-1	-	13	CASSSLAGETQYF
TRBJ1-6	TRBV6-5	-	15	CASSTLTGGNSPLHF
TRBJ1-2	TRBV2	few	15	CASSEALTGSYGYTF
TRBJ1-2	TRBV19	-	16	CASSLAGPDPNYGYTF
TRBJ2-2	TRBV19	-	16	CATTKISEPWTGELFF
TRBJ2-1	TRBV5-1	-	16	CASSLETSGRASEQFF
TRBJ2-3	TRBV7-2	few	12	CASSFVADTQYF
TRBJ1-2	TRBV30	once	14	CAWSVPGPNYGYTF
TRBJ1-5	TRBV6-5	-	13	CASKPAFDQPQHF
TRBJ1-1	TRBV6-6	few	15	CASSSPDRSETEAFF
TRBJ1-1	TRBV19	-	16	CATNGGGQVVNTEAFF
TRBJ2-5	TRBV30	-	15	CAWGTGGALQETQYF
TRBJ2-5	TRBV7-9	-	14	CASSLGTGGETQYF
TRBJ2-7	TRBV7-2	-	14	CASSSGQGAFEQYF
TRBJ1-1	TRBV5-1	few	13	CASSLEVNTEAFF
TRBJ1-5	TRBV28	-	13	CASTPDRNQPQHF
TRBJ2-7	TRBV7-2	-	13	CASSQGQVGEQYF
TRBJ1-1	TRBV28	-	13	CATLGGANTEAFF
TRBJ2-7	TRBV7-9	-	14	CASSIRATSYEQYF
TRBJ2-2	TRBV10-2	-	14	CAIQGALGTGELFF
TRBJ2-1	TRBV27	-	15	CASSSRHDAYNEQFF
TRBJ1-6	TRBV4-1	-	16	CASSQDEGNFNSPLHF
TRBJ1-2	TRBV25-1	-	14	CASSEQYGGSGYTF
TRBJ1-2	TRBV6-5	-	13	CASSYIGGYGYTF
TRBJ2-3	TRBV7-2	-	16	CASSSVAGNEADTQYF
TRBJ2-3	TRBV4-2	-	16	CASSQSPFSRTDTQYF
TRBJ1-2	TRBV6-1	-	17	CASSETWPVPMHDGYTF
TRBJ2-5	TRBV6-5	-	13	CASSGTGQETQYF
TRBJ2-1	TRBV5-4	few	14	CASSLTTGNHEQFF
TRBJ1-5	TRBV7-2	-	13	CASSQASNQPQHF
TRBJ1-2	TRBV7-2	-	15	CASSSSQLLLYGYTF
TRBJ1-1	TRBV20-1	once	10	CSAIQGGAFF
TRBJ2-7	TRBV25-1	-	14	CASSDAGSSYEQYF
TRBJ2-5	TRBV29-1	-	12	CSVGQGQETQYF
TRBJ1-4	TRBV18	-	14	CASSPQAGNEKLFF
TRBJ2-3	TRBV28	-	13	CASGRGQVEWQYF
TRBJ2-6	TRBV5-6	-	18	CASRPAGTGSSGANVLTF
TRBJ1-2	TRBV2	-	12	CASADRYYGYTF
TRBJ1-2	TRBV7-8	few	21	CASSLAVLKPLLNVRDYGYTF
TRBJ1-1	TRBV29-1	-	13	CSVVGQGGAEAFF
TRBJ1-6	TRBV5-4	-	16	CASSLGRGGNNSPLHF
TRBJ2-6	TRBV5-1	few	16	CASSLGGVSGANVLTF
TRBJ2-3	TRBV27	few	15	CASSRLGGSTDTQYF
TRBJ2-2	TRBV5-8	once	12	CASSSPRGELFF
TRBJ2-1	TRBV7-2	many	15	CASSLRQDLHNEQFF
TRBJ2-5	TRBV10-3	-	18	CAISESRGTGGSVKTQYF
TRBJ2-2	TRBV2	few	14	CATSGETYTGELFF
TRBJ2-5	TRBV10-1	-	13	CASRKGPQETQYF
TRBJ1-2	TRBV5-1	-	17	CASSRTAPATPNYGYTF
TRBJ2-6	TRBV28	-	16	CASRDRGPSGANVLTF
TRBJ1-5	TRBV10-2	-	19	CASGNFTWGSGRSNQPQHF
TRBJ2-5	TRBV4-3	few	16	CASSQGAAGSKETQYF
TRBJ2-1	TRBV5-4	once	14	CASSDGTVYNEQFF
TRBJ2-2	TRBV5-4	-	17	CASSATGTGSLTGELFF
TRBJ2-1	TRBV12-5	-	15	CASGLIQGSHNEQFF
TRBJ1-5	TRBV9	-	14	CASSVAGDGQPQHF